The entry below gives a single T cell receptor beta chain sequence along with its context. The antigen remains unidentified. Sorts performed in triplicate captured over 250,000 cells each from every CD8+ T cell subset. Researchers prepared the TRB cDNA libraries using 5' RACE with UMI labels. For each CDR3 protein, TCRdb gives one entry from its re-call of the 5' RACE reads, without DNA. The sample holds tens of thousands of distinct CDR3 sequences. This entry belongs to a study of CXCR3-negative and CXCR3-positive naive CD8 T cells. Study observations and caveats: Similar TRBV-TRBJ usage was seen in naive cells (both CXCR3-negative and CXCR3-positive), but memory cells differed. Naive CXCR3-positive cells had TRB CDR3s more hydrophobic than those of CXCR3-negative naive cells.

The CDR3 sequence is 15 residues long. CDR1 is MDHEN and CDR2 is SYDVKM in the germline V gene. This TCR was recovered from a human donor in good health. Some clones in this sample may be carry-over from other donors' samples. Material: naive CXCR3+ CD8+ T cells from blood. Subset of the sample: CD45RO-CCR7+CD27+CD95- naive CD8+ T cells expressing CXCR3 (TNR3+). This chain links TRBV28 with TRBJ2-7. CDR3 sequence reads: CASSFRGVLSYEQYF.